A selection of T cell receptor beta chains follows, all from one sample in a study of blood T cell repertoires in COVID-19. TCRdb's table, derived via immunoSEQ multiplex PCR, lists solely in-frame clones and lacks some. The sample holds roughly 36,000 clones, 85% to 90% seen once. What was sequenced was peripheral blood. The receptors stem from a man between 60 and 70 years old with acute or convalescent COVID-19. Each CDR3 is given with its conserved first and last residue.

CDR3aa,len,v_gene
CASSSTGGAPTTDTQYF,17,TRBV7-8
CASSVTTGNTEAFF,14,TRBV5-1
CASSRMAGGLSTDTQYF,17,TRBV5-1
CASRIAGGSYEQYF,14,TRBV5-1
CASSNPSTGELFF,13,TRBV6-5
CASSTKGAGGELFF,14,TRBV6-2/TRBV6-3
CASSLESGFSSYNEQFF,17,TRBV5-6
CASSPGGGVNEKLFF,15,TRBV11-2
CASSPPGQGVNEQFF,15,TRBV7-3
CASNAYGGQPQHF,13,TRBV28
CPRETSISTDTQYF,14,TRBV6-6
CASSQRGGQIDEQFF,15,TRBV4-2
CASRPQGSPGTEAFF,15,TRBV6-6
CASSIAINRQTNEQFF,16,TRBV19
CASSRLGERGGGELFF,16,TRBV5-1
CASSPLGSRADTQYF,15,TRBV7-3
CASSLGAAGTQYF,13,TRBV7-2